The 27 T cell receptor beta chains reported below all come from one sample, sequenced in a study of cytomegalovirus exposure and HLA in healthy donors. TCRdb's table, derived via immunoSEQ multiplex PCR, lists solely in-frame clones and lacks some. The data contain some 100,000 clones, 88% of them singletons. Sequences were obtained from PBMCs. All receptors derive from a young man in good health and CMV-seronegative.

The chain employs TRBV5-1 and TRBJ2-3, with TRBD1 matching over 11 bases. The J segment lost 6 bases and the V segment lost 3 bases, leaving 3 bases of the junction unmatched. CDR1 is SGHRS, CDR2 YFSETQ, per germline. CDR3 size: 14 residues. CDR3 residues: CASSWGQGGDTQYF. The CDR3 DNA follows: TGCGCCAGCAGCTGGGGACAGGGGGGCGATACGCAGTATTTT.

The chain joins TRBV2 to TRBJ2-1; 8 bases are shared with TRBD2. The ends lost 10 bases at V and 7 bases at J; junction bases unmatched: 12. There are 14 residues in the CDR3. The germline V gene has CDR1 SNHLY and CDR2 FYNNEI. CDR3 protein: CAIPLAGGKNEQFF. CDR3 coding DNA: TGTGCCATTCCCCTAGCGGGCGGTAAGAATGAGCAGTTCTTC.

V usage is TRBV6-5 and J usage is TRBJ1-3; the D is unclear. Trimming shortened V by 6 bases and J by 4 bases, and 16 bases separated the two germline ends. CDR3 length equals 15 residues. The germline CDR1 and CDR2 sequences are MNHEY and SVGAGI. CDR3 DNA sequence: TGTGCCAGCAGCAACCCGAGAGGGTCAGGAAACACCATATATTTT. Amino acids: CASSNPRGSGNTIYF.

The chain couples TRBV27 to TRBJ2-5, with D possibly being TRBD2 (5 bases). This CDR3 region has 15 residues. Looked up from germline, CDR1 is MNHEY and CDR2 is SMNVEV (reference sequence). Deletions cut 2 bases from V and 5 bases from J, with 15 bases between. Here the CDR3 DNA reads TGTGCCAGCAGTTTAATTTCGGGGTTTGGGGAGACCCAGTACTTC. Its translation is CASSLISGFGETQYF.

This clone has just a few counts. The V call is TRBV5-6, the J call TRBJ1-1; a weak D match, TRBD1 (5 bases). The V gene lost 4 bases and the J gene lost 3 bases, with 16 bases spanning the gap. Germline CDR1 and CDR2: SGHDT and YYEEEE. The CDR3 extends over 15 amino acids. The CDR3 DNA reads as TGTGCCAGCAGCACCCGCTCCCGGGGGGACACTGAAGCTTTCTTT. Its protein product is CASSTRSRGDTEAFF.

V usage is TRBV29-1 and J usage is TRBJ2-7, with 10 bases fitting TRBD1. This CDR3 contains 13 residues. Germline V CDR1 and CDR2: SQVTM, ANQGSEA. V gave up 6 bases and J gave up 3 bases; unmatched junction bases: 5. CDR3 loop: CSVADRGLYEQYF. The CDR3 DNA reads as TGCAGCGTCGCCGACAGGGGGCTCTACGAGCAGTACTTC.

The V gene is TRBV20-1, the J gene TRBJ2-3; possible D gene TRBD2, 5 bases. This CDR3 spans 11 amino acids. CDR1 is DFQATT, CDR2 SNEGSKA, per germline (reference sequence). V lost 6 bases and J lost 8, with 12 bases in between. This CDR3 is CSADYGPTQYF. In DNA form, the CDR3 reads TGCAGTGCCGACTATGGACCTACGCAGTATTTT.

The J gene is TRBJ2-5, the V gene TRBV30, with D possibly matching TRBD2 (5 bases). V was trimmed by 4 bases and J by 2 bases, leaving 14 bases between them. The CDR3 spans 14 residues. Germline assignment: CDR1 GTSNPN and CDR2 SVGIG (reference sequence). The chain's CDR3 is CAWNFEGGQETQYF. In DNA, the CDR3 is TGTGCCTGGAACTTTGAGGGTGGACAAGAGACCCAGTACTTC.

CDR3: CASSRRPPYDGYTF. For the CDR3, the DNA is TGTGCCAGCAGTAGGAGGCCCCCTTATGATGGCTACACCTTC. The V call is TRBV27, the J call TRBJ1-2, with D unresolved. Trimming stripped 5 bases from V and 6 bases from J, with 16 bases between. In germline, CDR1 is MNHEY, CDR2 SMNVEV (reference sequence). The CDR3 length is 14 residues.

This rearrangement joins TRBV5-1 to TRBJ2-1; 7 bases fit TRBD2. The CDR3 loop spans 16 amino acids. Germline CDR1 reads SGHRS; CDR2 reads YFSETQ. J lost 8 bases, V lost 1 base, and 12 bases had no gene match. The CDR3 loop is CASSLIIWQGGDEQFF. The CDR3 DNA follows: TGCGCCAGCAGCTTGATTATCTGGCAGGGAGGGGATGAGCAGTTCTTC. Full variable domain (remainder filled in from reference TRBV5-1 and TRBJ2-1): KAGVTQTPRYLIKTRGQQVTLSCSPISGHRSVSWYQQTPGQGLQFLFEYFSETQRNKGNFPGRFSGRQFSNSRSEMNVSTLELGDSALYLCASSLIIWQGGDEQFFGPGTRLTVL.

This clone was counted between two and nine times. The chain carries TRBV19 and TRBJ2-1, with 10 bases fitting TRBD1. The V gene end was trimmed by 4 bases and the J gene end by 1 base; junction bases not matched to a gene: 1. This CDR3 contains 15 residues. Germline V lookup: CDR1 LNHDA, CDR2 SQIVND (reference sequence). CDR3 nucleotides: TGTGCCAGTAGTAGGGGACAGGGGTCCTACAATGAGCAGTTCTTC. Translated, it gives CASSRGQGSYNEQFF.

The chain combines TRBV10-2 with TRBJ2-1; 10 bases map to TRBD1. V trimming: 5 bases; J trimming: 0 bases; junction bases outside the gene matches: 4. The CDR3 runs to 16 residues. Germline V gene data show CDR1 as WSHSY and CDR2 as SAAADI. The CDR3 bases are TGCGCCAGCAGTTACCGGGACAGGGGCTCCTACAATGAGCAGTTCTTC. Its translation: CASSYRDRGSYNEQFF.

The chain recombines TRBV10-3 with TRBJ2-7; a weak D match, TRBD1 (6 bases). Germline-derived CDR1 and CDR2 are ENHRY and SYGVKD. V lost 2 bases, J lost 2 bases, and 7 bases lay in between. The CDR3 spans 13 residues. CDR3 DNA sequence: TGTGCCATCAGTGAGACAGGGACCTACGAGCAGTACTTC. The encoded protein is CAISETGTYEQYF.

The V call is TRBV28, the J call TRBJ2-2; tentative D call: TRBD1 (6 bases). Trimming shortened V by 6 bases and J by 0 bases, and 17 bases separated the two germline ends. CDR3 length equals 17 residues. CDR1 and CDR2 from the germline V gene are MDHEN and SYDVKM. This chain's CDR3 is CASSFETRQANTGELFF. CDR3 sequence (DNA): TGTGCCAGCAGCTTCGAAACTCGACAGGCGAACACCGGGGAGCTGTTTTTT.

The table lists this clone with a few counts. The V and J genes are TRBV28 and TRBJ2-7, with 13 bases matching TRBD2. CDR3 length: 19 amino acids. The germline V gene encodes CDR1 MDHEN and CDR2 SYDVKM. Trimming at V came to 3 bases and at J to 3 bases, leaving 14 bases not matched to a gene. The DNA of the CDR3 is TGTGCCAGCAGTTTCGGATATGGGAAAACTAGCGGGGGGGACTACGAGCAGTACTTC. Translated: CASSFGYGKTSGGDYEQYF.

The chain joins TRBV5-1 to TRBJ1-2; weak D call: TRBD1 (6 bases). Germline CDR1 and CDR2: SGHRS and YFSETQ. This CDR3 region has 15 residues. V lost 0 bases and J lost 2, with 11 bases in between. CDR3 protein: CASSLDPGENYGYTF. The CDR3, as DNA: TGCGCCAGCAGCTTGGACCCAGGGGAGAACTATGGCTACACCTTC.

In this sample, this clone turned up once. V gene TRBV28 combines with J gene TRBJ1-6; D call uncertain. V was cut by 5 bases and J by 6 bases, with 11 bases left in between. CDR3 length: 14 amino acids. Germline values: CDR1 MDHEN, CDR2 SYDVKM. The CDR3 loop reads CASSGTVSNSPLHF. The CDR3 bases are TGTGCCAGCAGTGGTACAGTCAGTAATTCACCCCTCCACTTT. Based on the CDR3 plus reference TRBV28 and TRBJ1-6, the full variable domain is DVKVTQSSRYLVKRTGEKVFLECVQDMDHENMFWYRQDPGLGLRLIYFSYDVKMKEKGDIPEGYSVSREKKERFSLILESASTNQTSMYLCASSGTVSNSPLHFGNGTRLTVT.

V and J are TRBV25-1 and TRBJ2-1; tentatively, D is TRBD2 (5 bases). The CDR3 consists of 12 residues. Germline CDR1 is MGHDK and CDR2 is SYGVNS. V was shortened by 7 bases and J by 9 bases, with 13 bases between the two germline ends. The CDR3 DNA reads TGTGCCAGCACTAGCATAGGTGGTGAGCAGTTCTTC. It codes for CASTSIGGEQFF.

The chain has TRBV6-5 and TRBJ2-5; D gene ambiguous. V was cut by 4 bases and J by 0 bases, with 6 bases left in between. There are 13 residues in the CDR3. The germline V gene has CDR1 MNHEY and CDR2 SVGAGI. The CDR3 DNA sequence: TGTGCCAGCAGTTCCCAGAACCAAGAGACCCAGTACTTC. Encoded protein: CASSSQNQETQYF.

This sequence joins TRBV10-3 and TRBJ1-2, with unresolved D. This CDR3 has 14 residues. Looked up from germline, CDR1 is ENHRY and CDR2 is SYGVKD. The V and J ends lost 3 bases and 8 bases respectively, with 16 bases between them. The CDR3 is CAISDILPAPGYTF. The CDR3 DNA reads TGTGCCATCAGTGATATCTTACCTGCGCCCGGCTACACCTTC.

This clone was seen once. The chain recombines TRBV5-1 with TRBJ2-3; D is uncertain. CDR1 and CDR2 from the germline V gene are SGHRS and YFSETQ. Trimming removed 4 bases from V and 4 bases from J, with 16 bases in between. The CDR3 loop spans 15 amino acids. In nucleotides, the CDR3 is TGCGCCAGCAGCCTGGGCCCCCAAAGCCCAGATACGCAGTATTTT. Encoded protein: CASSLGPQSPDTQYF.

This chain connects TRBV9 to TRBJ1-2, with D maybe TRBD1 (5 bases). This CDR3 is 15 amino acids long. In germline, CDR1 is SGDLS, CDR2 YYNGEE. Trimming shortened V by 0 bases and J by 3 bases, and 12 bases separated the two germline ends. The CDR3 here is CASSVAGGFYYGYTF. The CDR3 bases are TGTGCCAGCAGCGTAGCCGGGGGGTTTTACTATGGCTACACCTTC.

The chain has TRBV4-1 and TRBJ1-1, with 7 bases lining up with TRBD1. Germline CDR1 reads MGHRA; CDR2 reads YSYEKL. V shed 4 bases and J 4 bases; nucleotides not matched to a gene: 6. This CDR3 is built from 14 residues. CDR3 bases: TGCGCCAGCAGCCGTCCAGGGGGAGGCACTGAAGCTTTCTTT. Translated, it gives CASSRPGGGTEAFF.

V gene TRBV6-6 combines with J gene TRBJ1-3; tentatively, D is TRBD1 (5 bases). The V gene's germline CDR1 is MNHNY and CDR2 SVGAGI (reference sequence). The CDR3 totals 16 residues. V dropped 3 bases and J dropped 0 bases, with 12 bases sitting between them. The CDR3 DNA follows: TGTGCCAGCAGTTATTCGACAGAGAGCTCTGGAAACACCATATATTTT. Translated, it gives CASSYSTESSGNTIYF.

V gene TRBV11-2 combines with J gene TRBJ2-3, with TRBD1 identical over 7 bases. V lost 4 bases and J lost 1; bases outside the gene matches: 5. Germline V gives CDR1 SGHAT, CDR2 FQNNGV. The CDR3 is 15 amino acids. CDR3 sequence: CASSSGQTGTDTQYF. The CDR3 DNA is TGTGCCAGCAGCTCGGGACAGACTGGCACAGATACGCAGTATTTT. Combining the CDR3 with reference TRBV11-2 and TRBJ2-3 gives the whole variable domain EAGVAQSPRYKIIEKRQSVAFWCNPISGHATLYWYQQILGQGPKLLIQFQNNGVVDDSQLPKDRFSAERLKGVDSTLKIQPAKLEDSAVYLCASSSGQTGTDTQYFGPGTRLTVL.

The V and J genes are TRBV7-6 and TRBJ2-2, with D possibly TRBD1 on 6 matching bases. The CDR3 consists of 15 residues. Per the germline V gene, CDR1 is SGHVS and CDR2 is FNYEAQ. With 4 bases removed from V and 2 bases from J, the gap between germline ends came to 11 bases. The CDR3 loop reads CASSSSQGNTGELFF. The CDR3, as DNA: TGTGCCAGCAGCTCATCACAGGGAAACACCGGGGAGCTGTTTTTT.

This chain uses TRBV10-3 with TRBJ2-5; TRBD2 is a possible D gene (5 bases). The CDR3 has 13 residues. V lost 4 bases and J lost 7, with 13 bases in between. The germline CDR1 and CDR2 sequences are ENHRY and SYGVKD. The CDR3 region is CAISVERDGTQYF. The CDR3 DNA reads TGTGCCATCAGTGTTGAGAGGGATGGGACCCAGTACTTC.